This T cell receptor (beta chain) was sequenced during a study of CD8 T cells in ankylosing spondylitis. This clonotype was observed a handful of times. What it recognizes is unknown. Germline CDR1 is ENHRY and CDR2 is SYGVKD. V shed 10 bases and J shed 4 bases, with 17 bases lying between them. This CDR3 has 14 residues. With molecular barcodes, quantitative 5'-RACE was used to make the TCR beta libraries. MiXCR was run by TCRdb on the 5' RACE reads, yielding one entry per CDR3 protein. The repertoire has 350,000 to 550,000 distinct CDR3 sequences, 26% of them found once; the top ten carry about 0.9%. Study-level findings and limits: Peripheral blood samples showed relatively rare disease-linked clones, and these clones were CD8+. Seemingly distinctive of ankylosing spondylitis blood was a TCR beta motif formed by eight highly homologous variants. Prior literature has documented some motif variants in synovial fluid and blood from reactive arthritis.

The sequence derives from a male donor with ankylosing spondylitis. The sample comprised blood, either unsorted or a sorted T cell fraction (not recorded which). This sequence joins TRBV10-3 and TRBJ2-1; possible D gene TRBD1, 5 bases. The CDR3 loop is CATQGSAQYNEQFF. As DNA, the CDR3 is TGTGCCACCCAGGGTAGTGCTCAATACAATGAGCAGTTCTTC.